The T cell receptor beta chain under discussion was sequenced for a study of regulatory and conventional T cells in RAG deficiency. About this clone itself: Antigen: not known.

Whole-study results and caveats: Patient subsets had shorter CDR3s; Omenn Treg-Tconv overlap exceeded 80%.

Blood CD4+ CD25-high CD127-low regulatory T cells supplied the genomic DNA template. The protocol was immunoSEQ multiplex PCR, while the TCRdb copy is restricted to in-frame clones and leaves out a portion. The sample shows more than 9,500 clones, around 94% of them seen only once. V dropped 4 bases and J dropped 3; count of bases not matched to a gene: 10. In germline, CDR1 is LNHDA, CDR2 SQIVND (reference sequence). This CDR3 comprises 16 residues. These data are also associated with another study on regulatory T cells. That source adds: Amplification used 52 TRBV primers and 13 TRBJ primers.

Specimen: CD127- CD25+ CD4+ Tregs sorted from blood. This receptor was obtained from a human donor in good health. V usage is TRBV19 and J usage is TRBJ2-7; TRBD2 agrees at 9 bases. In DNA, the CDR3 is TGTGCCAGTAGTACCTTCCCTAGCGGGGAAGGCTACGAGCAGTACTTC. It codes for CASSTFPSGEGYEQYF. Looking up the rest from reference TRBV19 and TRBJ2-7 gives the full variable domain: DGGITQSPKYLFRKEGQNVTLSCEQNLNHDAMYWYRQDPGQGLRLIYYSQIVNDFQKGDIAEGYSVSREKKESFPLTVTSAQKNPTAFYLCASSTFPSGEGYEQYFGPGTRLTVT.